The 3 T cell receptor beta chains below come from one sample, sequenced in a study of blood T cell repertoires in COVID-19. This table comes from immunoSEQ multiplex PCR, and its TCRdb copy is limited to in-frame clones, with some not included. The sample lists over 100,000 clones; roughly 84% were seen once. Sequencing was performed on peripheral blood. The receptors originated from a woman aged 45-65 years with acute or convalescent COVID-19.

This sequence joins TRBV24-1 and TRBJ2-2; D might be TRBD1 (5 bases). Germline CDR1 is KGHDR and CDR2 is SFDVKD. V was shortened by 10 bases and J by 5 bases, with 10 bases between the two germline ends. The CDR3 has 12 amino acids. CDR3 in DNA: TGTGCCACTACAAAGGGGACCGGGGAGCTGTTTTTT. Translated: CATTKGTGELFF.

This clone came up a few times. The chain has TRBV11-3 and TRBJ1-1; 8 bases match TRBD1. Germline values: CDR1 SGHNT, CDR2 YENEEA. V shed 5 bases and J 3 bases; nucleotides not matched to a gene: 11. The CDR3 totals 16 residues. CDR3: CASSQSGGARYTEAFF. In nucleotides, the CDR3 is TGTGCCAGCAGCCAGTCAGGGGGCGCCCGGTACACTGAAGCTTTCTTT. Together with reference TRBV11-3 and TRBJ1-1, the CDR3 gives the full variable domain: EAGVVQSPRYKIIEKKQPVAFWCNPISGHNTLYWYLQNLGQGPELLIRYENEEAVDDSQLPKDRFSAERLKGVDSTLKIQPAELGDSAVYLCASSQSGGARYTEAFFGQGTRLTVV.

The rearrangement joins TRBV9 to TRBJ2-1; a possible D gene is TRBD1 (6 bases). Germline V lookup: CDR1 SGDLS, CDR2 YYNGEE. The V end was cut by 4 bases, the J end by 3 bases, with 11 bases between. CDR3 length equals 14 residues. CDR3 DNA sequence: TGTGCCAGCAGCACCGGACAGAGCTACAATGAGCAGTTCTTC. Its translation: CASSTGQSYNEQFF.